A selection of T cell receptor beta chains follows, all from one sample in a study of PD-1 blockade in classical Hodgkin lymphoma. The repertoire was sequenced with immunoSEQ multiplex PCR; TCRdb's copy has only in-frame clones and lacks some. Of tens of thousands of clones in the sample, more than 70% were seen once. Source: peripheral blood mononuclear cells (PBMCs), taken before the second cycle of nivolumab. Receptors were obtained from a human donor with classical Hodgkin lymphoma. CDR3s include the opening cysteine and the closing phenylalanine or tryptophan. A D gene is named only where the DNA matches it firmly. Some rows mark clone size as missing; the rest say once, few, many or name a class of expanded clone.

cdr3_length d_call j_call clone_size v_call cdr3_aa cdr3_nt
15 TRBD1 TRBJ1-2 NA TRBV29-1 CSVAVRDRGLGGYTF TGCAGCGTGGCTGTCCGAGACAGGGGGCTCGGGGGCTACACCTTC
14 NA TRBJ2-3 NA TRBV5-1 CASSLASFTDTQYF TGCGCCAGCAGCTTGGCCTCGTTCACAGATACGCAGTATTTT
13 NA TRBJ1-3 NA TRBV5-1 CASSLEGFDTIYF TGCGCCAGCAGCTTGGAAGGGTTTGACACCATATATTTT
13 NA TRBJ1-1 NA TRBV6-5 CASRPRQTTEAFF TGTGCCAGCAGACCACGACAGACCACTGAAGCTTTCTTT
15 TRBD1 TRBJ2-7 once TRBV6-6 CASSYSTRGFYEQYF TGTGCCAGCAGTTACTCGACCAGGGGGTTTTACGAGCAGTACTTC
16 NA TRBJ2-3 NA TRBV19 CASSSLGAGLGDTQYF TGTGCCAGTAGTAGCCTTGGGGCAGGGTTGGGCGATACGCAGTATTTT
16 NA TRBJ2-2 NA TRBV4-1 CASSQAGLFIAGELFF TGCGCCAGCAGCCAAGCAGGGTTGTTTATTGCCGGGGAGCTGTTTTTT
13 TRBD1 TRBJ1-2 NA TRBV11-3 CASSNNRGDGYTF TGTGCCAGCAGCAATAACAGGGGGGACGGCTACACCTTC
13 TRBD1 TRBJ1-1 NA TRBV10-3 CAVQGQGASEAFF TGTGCCGTCCAGGGACAGGGGGCCTCTGAAGCTTTCTTT
17 TRBD1 TRBJ1-3 NA TRBV5-5 CASSLDGAGGLANTIYF TGTGCCAGCAGCTTGGACGGGGCAGGGGGCTTAGCGAACACCATATATTTT
14 NA TRBJ2-3 NA TRBV6-1 CASSRRASTDTQYF TGTGCCAGCTCTCGGCGGGCGAGCACAGATACGCAGTATTTT
12 NA TRBJ1-6 NA TRBV19 CASSIGRLALHF TGTGCCAGTAGTATCGGGCGGTTAGCCCTCCACTTT
15 TRBD2 TRBJ2-1 few TRBV19 CASSVTSGAYNEQFF TGTGCCAGTAGTGTTACTAGCGGGGCCTACAATGAGCAGTTCTTC
13 NA TRBJ2-2 NA TRBV6-5 CASMWPNTGELFF TGTGCCAGCATGTGGCCGAACACCGGGGAGCTGTTTTTT
16 TRBD2 TRBJ2-6 NA TRBV28 CASTLSGGTGANVLTF TGTGCCAGCACCCTTAGCGGGGGCACTGGGGCCAACGTCCTGACTTTC
15 NA TRBJ2-5 NA TRBV5-1 CASSLDRVSGETQYF TGCGCCAGCAGCTTGGATCGGGTGAGCGGAGAGACCCAGTACTTC
14 TRBD1 TRBJ1-2 NA TRBV28 CASRPRTGAKGYTF TGTGCCAGCAGGCCACGAACAGGGGCCAAGGGCTACACCTTC
15 NA TRBJ1-2 NA TRBV25-1 CASSGMLGSNYGYTF TGTGCCAGCAGTGGAATGCTTGGGTCAAACTATGGCTACACCTTC
12 NA TRBJ2-7 NA TRBV11-2 CASSLGSEGQYF TGTGCCAGCAGCTTAGGTTCAGAAGGGCAGTACTTC
15 TRBD1 TRBJ2-5 NA TRBV18 CASSFPGQGVETQYF TGTGCCAGCTCATTCCCGGGACAGGGTGTGGAGACCCAGTACTTC
15 TRBD1 TRBJ1-2 NA TRBV6-5 CASRSSDRGVMGYTF TGTGCCAGCAGATCCAGCGACAGGGGGGTGATGGGCTACACCTTC